This entry describes one TCR beta chain. The data were taken from a study of blood T cell repertoires in COVID-19. The CDR3 extends over 13 amino acids. The V gene's germline CDR1 is SGHRS and CDR2 YFSETQ. V lost 4 bases, J lost 8 bases, and 3 bases stayed unmatched. In the original workflow: Amplified reference gene primers provided the basis for estimating nucleated cell counts. Clones were sequenced by immunoSEQ multiplex PCR, and TCRdb holds only the in-frame ones, with some missing. The DNA gave D and trimming, while V, J and clone size come from that table. The sample records a few hundred thousand clones, 85% to 90% being singletons.

The receptor was isolated from a woman between 40 and 55 years old with COVID-19, enrolled during active disease. The sample comprised peripheral blood. The rearrangement joins TRBV5-1 to TRBJ1-4, with 9 bases lining up with TRBD1. CDR3 sequence reads: CASSRQGDEKLFF. The CDR3 DNA reads TGCGCCAGCAGCCGACAGGGGGACGAAAAACTGTTTTTT.